A single sample gave rise to the 27 T cell receptor beta chains below, sequenced in a study of T cell repertoires in cytomegalovirus infection. The antigens these receptors bind are not known. TCRdb called the reads again in MiXCR, with one record for every CDR3 protein. The sample carries 45,000 to 65,000 distinct CDR3 sequences, about 20% recorded once. Sequencing used CD8+ T cells from cultured PBMCs, obtained from culture after CMV antigen stimulation. Every receptor here comes from a human donor in good health (CMV status not recorded). Some clones in this sample may be carry-over from other donors' samples.

In its sample, this clonotype was seen a few times. The rearrangement joins TRBV12-3 or TRBV12-4 to TRBJ1-5; D uncertain. The CDR3 loop spans 15 amino acids. Trimming took 6 bases from V and 5 from J, leaving 17 bases between them. This chain's CDR3 is CASSLTFGSHQPQHF. CDR3 nucleotide sequence: TGTGCCAGCAGCCTGACATTCGGATCACATCAGCCCCAGCATTTT.

This clonotype was counted only a few times. V gene TRBV6-2 or TRBV6-3 combines with J gene TRBJ2-1; possibly TRBD1 for D (6 bases). V was shortened by 7 bases and J by 2 bases, with 12 bases between the two germline ends. Germline CDR1 is MNHEY and CDR2 is SVGEGT. The CDR3 is 14 residues long. The chain's CDR3 is CASTLQGAYNEQFF. The CDR3 bases are TGTGCCAGCACCCTACAGGGAGCCTACAATGAGCAGTTCTTC.

The chain recombines TRBV12-3 or TRBV12-4 with TRBJ1-2; tentative D call: TRBD1 (5 bases). CDR3 size: 13 residues. V was cut by 5 bases and J by 8 bases, with 15 bases left in between. The CDR3: CASSPAGGHGYTF. The CDR3 bases are TGTGCCAGCAGTCCGGCTGGGGGTCACGGCTACACCTTC.

This clonotype was counted a single time. The V call is TRBV4-2, the J call TRBJ1-4, with D unresolved. This CDR3 has 16 residues. Germline assignment: CDR1 LGHNA and CDR2 YNFKEQ. The V end lost 0 bases, the J end lost 0 bases, and 8 bases lay between the germline ends. CDR3 in DNA: TGTGCCAGCAGCCAAGACCACATAACAACTAATGAAAAACTGTTTTTT. It translates to CASSQDHITTNEKLFF.

The chain links TRBV12-5 to TRBJ1-2; possibly TRBD1 for D (6 bases). CDR1 is LGHNT, CDR2 FRNRAP, per germline. This CDR3 contains 16 residues. V gave up 2 bases and J gave up 4 bases, with 17 bases separating them. Here the CDR3 DNA reads TGTGCTAGTGGTTTGTCAGATCAGGGGATCGGCTATGGCTACACCTTC. Protein sequence: CASGLSDQGIGYGYTF.

This clonotype was detected a few times. This rearrangement joins TRBV4-3 to TRBJ1-2; D perhaps matches TRBD1 (5 bases). The CDR3 consists of 12 residues. Trimming took 3 bases from V and 7 from J, leaving 9 bases between them. CDR1 LGHNA and CDR2 YSLEER come from the germline V gene. The CDR3 sequence is CASSQGRIGYTF. The CDR3 region has the DNA TGCGCCAGCAGCCAGGGACGGATTGGCTACACCTTC.

V is TRBV12-3 or TRBV12-4 and J is TRBJ1-3; D gene ambiguous. The V and J ends lost 11 bases and 2 bases respectively, with 10 bases between them. The CDR3 is 12 residues long. CDR3 coding DNA: TGTGCCGAGCGGGGTGCTGGAAACACCATATATTTT. Amino acids: CAERGAGNTIYF.

The genes are TRBV11-2 and TRBJ2-1; 9 bases match TRBD1. This CDR3 is built from 13 residues. The V gene end was trimmed by 4 bases and the J gene end by 6 bases; junction bases not matched to a gene: 1. Germline assignment: CDR1 SGHAT and CDR2 FQNNGV. CDR3 DNA sequence: TGTGCCAGCAGCTGGGACAGGGCCAATGAGCAGTTCTTC. Translating gives CASSWDRANEQFF.

The rearrangement links TRBV6-1 to TRBJ2-7; D possibly uses TRBD1 or TRBD2 (5 bases each). The V and J ends lost 2 bases and 3 bases respectively, with 14 bases between them. From germline, CDR1 is MNHNS and CDR2 SASEGT. The CDR3 covers 15 residues. CDR3 in DNA: TGTGCCAGCAGTGAAACCAGGGACGGATTCTACGAGCAGTACTTC. This encodes CASSETRDGFYEQYF.

This clonotype was counted only a few times. This chain uses TRBV30 with TRBJ1-2; 9 bases fit TRBD1. This CDR3 has 13 residues. V was clipped by 1 base and J by 3 bases; unmatched bases: 0. Germline CDR1 and CDR2: GTSNPN and SVGIG (reference sequence). CDR3 protein: CAWSDRGHYGYTF. CDR3 in DNA: TGTGCCTGGAGTGACAGGGGGCACTATGGCTACACCTTC.

The chain is built from TRBV5-6 and TRBJ2-2, with D possibly TRBD2 on 5 matching bases. V dropped 3 bases and J dropped 6 bases, with 9 bases sitting between them. The CDR3 is 13 amino acids. Germline assignment: CDR1 SGHDT and CDR2 YYEEEE. The CDR3 bases are TGTGCCAGCAGCTGGGGAGCCCCCGGGGAGCTGTTTTTT. This translates into CASSWGAPGELFF.

This clonotype was detected only a few times. The chain has TRBV4-2 and TRBJ1-5; D is ambiguous. From germline, CDR1 is LGHNA and CDR2 YNFKEQ. Deletions cut 1 base from V and 6 bases from J, with 10 bases between. CDR3 length equals 14 residues. DNA of the CDR3: TGTGCCAGCAGCCAAGCGGCAGGCGGTCAGCCCCAGCATTTT. This sequence encodes CASSQAAGGQPQHF.

The gene calls are TRBV7-9 and TRBJ1-2; 8 bases match TRBD1. This CDR3 has 16 amino acids. Per germline, CDR1 SEHNR and CDR2 FQNEAQ (reference sequence). V trimming: 5 bases; J trimming: 2 bases; junction bases outside the gene matches: 10. This chain's CDR3 is CASSPPTGAANYGYTF. CDR3 bases: TGTGCCAGCAGCCCACCGACAGGGGCAGCCAACTATGGCTACACCTTC.

The genes are TRBV11-2 and TRBJ2-1; the D gene could be TRBD1 or TRBD2 (7 bases each). The CDR3 covers 14 residues. Trimming cost V 0 bases and J 13 bases, with 16 bases left between them. CDR1 SGHAT and CDR2 FQNNGV come from the germline V gene. CDR3 in DNA: TGTGCCAGCAGCTTAGAAGGGACAGCGGGAACCCAGTTCTTC. This translates into CASSLEGTAGTQFF. Full variable domain (remainder filled in from reference TRBV11-2 and TRBJ2-1): EAGVAQSPRYKIIEKRQSVAFWCNPISGHATLYWYQQILGQGPKLLIQFQNNGVVDDSQLPKDRFSAERLKGVDSTLKIQPAKLEDSAVYLCASSLEGTAGTQFFGPGTRLTVL.

This clonotype was observed a few times. This sequence joins TRBV7-2 and TRBJ1-5; 8 bases map to TRBD1. V lost 5 bases to trimming and J lost 4 bases; unmatched junction nucleotides: 7. Germline V gene data show CDR1 as SGHTA and CDR2 as FQGNSA. There are 15 residues in the CDR3. The CDR3 region has the DNA TGTGCCAGCAGCCCCACCAGGGGGCTGAATCAGCCCCAGCATTTT. Protein sequence: CASSPTRGLNQPQHF.

The sample holds many counts of this clonotype. The genes are TRBV7-8 and TRBJ1-2; 8 nucleotides match TRBD1. The germline V gene encodes CDR1 SGHVS and CDR2 FQNEAQ. The CDR3 spans 13 residues. V lost 6 bases to trimming and J lost 2 bases; unmatched junction nucleotides: 2. This CDR3 reads CASSSGGNYGYTF. The DNA for the CDR3 is TGTGCCAGCAGTTCAGGGGGCAACTATGGCTACACCTTC. Combining the CDR3 with reference TRBV7-8 and TRBJ1-2 gives the whole variable domain GAGVSQSPRYKVAKRGQDVALRCDPISGHVSLFWYQQALGQGPEFLTYFQNEAQLDKSGLPSDRFFAERPEGSVSTLKIQRTQQEDSAVYLCASSSGGNYGYTFGSGTRLTVV.

V usage is TRBV7-8 and J usage is TRBJ1-1; TRBD1 is a possible D gene (5 bases). V dropped 1 base and J dropped 5 bases, with 14 bases sitting between them. From germline, CDR1 is SGHVS and CDR2 FQNEAQ. The CDR3 sequence is 15 residues long. The CDR3 DNA reads as TGTGCCAGCAGCTTAGTACCGGGGGGAGAGACTGAAGCTTTCTTT. Its translation is CASSLVPGGETEAFF.

The chain has TRBV6-1 and TRBJ2-6; 7 positions agree with TRBD1. Germline lookup yields CDR1 MNHNS and CDR2 SASEGT. V trimming: 6 bases; J trimming: 4 bases; junction bases outside the gene matches: 9. The CDR3 is 16 amino acids. CDR3: CASSPETGTGANVLTF. In DNA form, the CDR3 reads TGTGCCAGCAGCCCCGAGACAGGGACCGGGGCCAACGTCCTGACTTTC.

In its sample, this clonotype was seen many times. The chain couples TRBV4-1 to TRBJ2-3; D is unclear. The germline V gene encodes CDR1 MGHRA and CDR2 YSYEKL. Between the trimmed V and J ends, which lost 4 bases and 3 bases, there was a span of 11 bases. The length of the CDR3 is 14 residues. The CDR3 here is CASSPPTATDTQYF. The CDR3 region has the DNA TGCGCCAGCAGCCCGCCGACCGCGACAGATACGCAGTATTTT.

The chain couples TRBV5-6 to TRBJ1-1, with unresolved D. V was clipped by 5 bases and J by 1 base, with 9 bases between them. The V gene's germline CDR1 is SGHDT and CDR2 YYEEEE. CDR3 length equals 13 residues. For the CDR3, the DNA is TGTGCCAGCAGTGCCGGTGGGAACACTGAAGCTTTCTTT. Protein sequence: CASSAGGNTEAFF. Supplemented by reference TRBV5-6 and TRBJ1-1, the full variable domain reads DAGVTQSPTHLIKTRGQQVTLRCSPKSGHDTVSWYQQALGQGPQFIFQYYEEEERQRGNFPDRFSGHQFPNYSSELNVNALLLGDSALYLCASSAGGNTEAFFGQGTRLTVV.

This rearrangement joins TRBV7-8 to TRBJ1-1, with TRBD1 identical over 11 bases. Germline-derived CDR1 and CDR2 are SGHVS and FQNEAQ. J gave up 5 bases and V 4 bases, and 9 bases lay outside the gene matches. The CDR3 is made up of 16 amino acids. The CDR3 sequence is CASSSGQGALGTEAFF. The CDR3 DNA reads as TGTGCCAGCAGCTCCGGACAGGGGGCTTTAGGGACTGAAGCTTTCTTT.

V gene TRBV7-9 combines with J gene TRBJ2-7; no definite D call. V lost 5 bases to trimming and J lost 2 bases, with 7 bases between them. The CDR3 has 12 amino acids. The germline CDR1 and CDR2 sequences are SEHNR and FQNEAQ (reference sequence). The CDR3 is CASSPGPYEQYF. In nucleotides, the CDR3 is TGTGCCAGCAGCCCCGGACCCTACGAGCAGTACTTC.

This clonotype has more than one count but fewer than ten. V usage is TRBV7-6 and J usage is TRBJ1-5; D remains unclear. Deletions cut 1 base from V and 2 bases from J, with 3 bases between. The CDR3 is 13 residues long. Germline CDR1 is SGHVS and CDR2 is FNYEAQ. In nucleotides, the CDR3 is TGTGCCAGCAGCTTAGATGGCAATCAGCCCCAGCATTTT. This gives the protein CASSLDGNQPQHF.

This clonotype was found many times. The rearrangement joins TRBV7-2 to TRBJ1-5; 11 bases line up with TRBD1. The CDR3 runs 17 residues. From germline, CDR1 is SGHTA and CDR2 FQGNSA. The trim removed 0 bases at V and 0 bases at J, leaving 1 base unmatched. The CDR3 DNA is TGTGCCAGCAGCTTAGCCGGGACAGGGGGTAGCAATCAGCCCCAGCATTTT. Translated, it gives CASSLAGTGGSNQPQHF.

This clonotype was found a few times. V and J are TRBV4-2 and TRBJ2-7; no clear D. The V gene lost 3 bases and the J gene lost 1 base, with 10 bases spanning the gap. The CDR3 length is 14 residues. CDR1 and CDR2 (germline): LGHNA, YNFKEQ. DNA of the CDR3: TGTGCCAGCAGCCAGGAGACTCGTTCCTACGAGCAGTACTTC. Translating it yields CASSQETRSYEQYF.

In its sample, this clonotype was seen a few times. The genes are TRBV7-9 and TRBJ1-1; D is possibly TRBD1 (5 bases). The CDR3 has 13 residues. Between the trimmed V and J ends, which lost 5 bases and 7 bases, there was a span of 14 bases. CDR1 and CDR2 (germline): SEHNR, FQNEAQ (reference sequence). The CDR3 nucleotides read TGTGCCAGCAGCGTAGACAGTCTCCATGAAGCTTTCTTT. It yields the protein CASSVDSLHEAFF. Together with reference TRBV7-9 and TRBJ1-1, the CDR3 gives the full variable domain: DTGVSQNPRHKITKRGQNVTFRCDPISEHNRLYWYRQTLGQGPEFLTYFQNEAQLEKSRLLSDRFSAERPKGSFSTLEIQRTEQGDSAMYLCASSVDSLHEAFFGQGTRLTVV.

This clonotype has just a few counts. The chain joins TRBV6-2 or TRBV6-3 to TRBJ1-1; D unresolved. Germline assignment: CDR1 MNHEY and CDR2 SVGEGT. V lost 6 bases and J lost 2, with 13 bases in between. The CDR3 runs to 14 residues. The CDR3 loop is CASRLRRSNTEAFF. The DNA of the CDR3 is TGTGCCAGCAGACTCCGGCGGTCCAACACTGAAGCTTTCTTT.